This TCR beta chain originates from a study of response to subunit inactivated influenza vaccine. There are a few counts of this clonotype. No antigen is known for it. Germline V gene sequence: CDR1 SEHNR, CDR2 FQNEAQ (reference sequence). This CDR3 spans 15 amino acids. The V end lost 5 bases, the J end lost 4 bases, and 17 bases lay between the germline ends. In TCRdb, the RT-PCR reads were re-called with MiXCR into one record per CDR3 protein. The sample consists of over 400,000 distinct CDR3 sequences, approximately 10% of them appearing once. Study-wide results and caveats: The authors put forward the suggestion that each seasonal influenza vaccination may bring in only a limited number of new T cells.

The chain joins TRBV7-9 to TRBJ1-1, with D possibly matching TRBD1 (6 bases). The sample here was PBMCs from blood, taken more than 35 days after vaccination. The receptor comes from a man in his fifties who received an inactivated influenza vaccine. The CDR3 sequence is CASSTVQGPTTEAFF. DNA of the CDR3: TGTGCCAGCAGCACTGTACAGGGCCCCACCACTGAAGCTTTCTTT.